The following is a T cell receptor beta chain sequence with its context. Its antigen is still unknown. The entry originates in a study of cytomegalovirus exposure and HLA in healthy donors. The CDR3 length is 14 residues. The V gene's germline CDR1 is SEHNR and CDR2 FQNEAQ (reference sequence). 60 Vbeta and 13 Jbeta primers were used in PCR. Produced via immunoSEQ multiplex PCR; TCRdb's table is partial and in-frame only. The sample consists of fewer than 200,000 clones, around 83% of them appearing once. Regarding the study as a whole: Donor immune exposure was known only as CMV serostatus.

The chain employs TRBV7-9 and TRBJ2-5; 8 nucleotides align to TRBD1. The assigned J gene may be wrong: the sequence end matches TRBJ2-7 better. What was sequenced was PBMCs. The TCR sequence derives from a man between 18 and 29 years old in good health and CMV-seropositive. CDR3 in amino acids: CASRSDRDSYEQYF. The DNA for the CDR3 is TGTGCCAGCAGATCGGACAGGGACTCCTACGAGCAGTACTTC.